Below, one T cell receptor beta chain is given with its context. In each case, RNA was isolated and then reverse transcribed into cDNA as the sequencing template. Measured with immunoSEQ multiplex PCR; TCRdb has only the in-frame clones, and not every one. Of around 140,000 clones listed, less than 70% are singletons. The germline V and J ends were trimmed by 0 bases and 4 bases, with 12 bases remaining between them. CDR1 is SQVTM and CDR2 is ANQGSEA in the germline V gene. The CDR3 covers 14 residues. The data derive from a study of CD8+ T cells in alopecia areata. Treatment noted: oral pan-JAK inhibitor, 5-10 mg twice daily.

The material sequenced was CD8+ T cells sorted from blood, taken at week 4, from a patient treated with tofacitinib. This TCR was sampled from a human donor with alopecia areata. The V and J genes are TRBV29-1 and TRBJ2-5; the D is unclear. The CDR3, as DNA: TGCAGCGTTGAAGATCGGGCCCACCGAGAGACCCAGTACTTC. Translated: CSVEDRAHRETQYF. The entire variable domain, with the rest obtained from reference TRBV29-1 and TRBJ2-5, is as follows: SAVISQKPSRDICQRGTSLTIQCQVDSQVTMMFWYRQQPGQSLTLIATANQGSEATYESGFVIDKFPISRPNLTFSTLTVSNMSPEDSSIYLCSVEDRAHRETQYFGPGTRLLVL.